A selection of T cell receptor beta chains follows, all from one sample in a study of regulatory T cells in long-lasting Graves disease. TCRdb passed the multiplex PCR reads through MiXCR, listing each CDR3 protein once. The table includes approximately 490,000 distinct CDR3 sequences, around 15% detected once. In addition, the sample was reused for a study of T cells in Graves' hyperthyroidism and ophthalmopathy.

This specimen was peripheral blood mononuclear cells (PBMCs), taken at new diagnosis, from a patient treated with antithyroid drugs. The receptors shown here come from a man aged 35-49 years with Graves disease. The CDR3 runs from the conserved cysteine through the conserved F or W. D genes are given only for firm matches. For some rows the clone size is stated as once, few or many, or as a class when expanded; others skip it.

j_gene,d_gene,v_gene,abundance,CDR3aa,CDR3nt
TRBJ2-7,TRBD1,TRBV6-1,-,CASRTRDRLYEQYF,TGTGCCAGCAGAACTCGGGACAGGCTTTACGAGCAGTACTTC
TRBJ2-2,-,TRBV5-4,-,CASSIGNTGELFF,TGTGCCAGCAGCATCGGCAACACCGGGGAGCTGTTTTTT
TRBJ2-1,-,TRBV28,many,CASSLLESSYNEQFF,TGTGCCAGCAGTTTATTAGAGAGCTCCTACAATGAGCAGTTCTTC
TRBJ2-1,-,TRBV25-1,few,CASSDRGSYNEQFF,TGTGCCAGCAGTGATCGGGGTTCCTACAATGAGCAGTTCTTC
TRBJ1-2,-,TRBV7-9,many,CASSPAGEYGYTF,TGTGCCAGCAGCCCAGCGGGGGAATATGGCTACACCTTC
TRBJ1-5,-,TRBV19,few,CASSIPRGLGNQPQHF,TGTGCCAGTAGTATCCCACGAGGGTTAGGCAATCAGCCCCAGCATTTT
TRBJ2-6,-,TRBV6-9,many,CASSYYGANVLTF,TGTGCCAGCAGTTACTATGGTGCCAACGTCCTGACTTTC
TRBJ2-1,TRBD2,TRBV6-1,many,CASSELAGGRSYNEQFF,TGTGCCAGCAGTGAACTAGCGGGAGGGCGGTCCTACAATGAGCAGTTCTTC
TRBJ1-1,-,TRBV20-1,-,CSAREEGVTEAFF,TGCAGTGCTAGAGAGGAGGGTGTCACTGAAGCTTTCTTT
TRBJ1-1,TRBD1,TRBV28,-,CASSVPGQGAGDEAFF,TGTGCCAGCAGCGTGCCGGGACAGGGGGCTGGCGATGAAGCTTTCTTT
TRBJ1-1,-,TRBV20-1,many,CSARGQADTEAFF,TGCAGTGCTAGAGGACAGGCAGACACTGAAGCTTTCTTT
TRBJ1-2,TRBD1,TRBV2,many,CASKKQGEGYTF,TGTGCCAGCAAAAAACAGGGGGAAGGCTACACCTTC
TRBJ1-2,TRBD1,TRBV6-1,few,CATGQGGYGYTF,TGTGCCACCGGACAGGGCGGCTATGGCTACACCTTC
TRBJ2-1,TRBD2,TRBV28,many,CASSLWRTSGRVEQFF,TGTGCCAGCAGTTTATGGAGGACTAGCGGGAGGGTTGAGCAGTTCTTC
TRBJ1-1,-,TRBV11-2,many,CASIGMDTEAFF,TGTGCCAGCATTGGTATGGACACTGAAGCTTTCTTT